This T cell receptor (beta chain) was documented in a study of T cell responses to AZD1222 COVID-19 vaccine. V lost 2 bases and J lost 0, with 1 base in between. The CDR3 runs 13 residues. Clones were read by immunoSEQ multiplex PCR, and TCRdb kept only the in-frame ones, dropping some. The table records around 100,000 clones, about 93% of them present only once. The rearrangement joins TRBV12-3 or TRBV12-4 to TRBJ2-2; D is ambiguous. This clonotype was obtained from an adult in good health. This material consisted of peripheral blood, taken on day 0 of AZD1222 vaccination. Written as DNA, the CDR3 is TGTGCCAGCAGTTTATCGAACACCGGGGAGCTGTTTTTT. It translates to CASSLSNTGELFF.